The rows below give T cell receptor beta chains drawn from one sample of a study of Ad26.COV2.S vaccination and SARS-CoV-2 variants. Sequencing used immunoSEQ multiplex PCR; TCRdb keeps in-frame clones, though not all of them. Among around 300,000 clones listed, less than 90% were seen once. Sequenced here: peripheral blood, sampled in a trial of Ad26.COV2.S vaccine versus placebo. These receptors were taken from a person aged 18-60 years who received the Ad26.COV2.S COVID-19 vaccine or a placebo. The CDR3 runs from the conserved cysteine through the conserved F or W. Fields, in order: D gene, J gene, V gene, clone size, CDR3 length, CDR3 protein, CDR3 DNA. The D gene is left open where the match is weak. Not all rows give a size; the values are once, few, many and, for expanded clones, a class.

D: .; J: TRBJ1-4; V: TRBV25-1; size: .; length: 15; CDR3: CASSEGAGEAEKLFF; DNA: TGTGCCAGCAGTGAAGGGGCAGGGGAAGCTGAAAAACTGTTTTTT
D: TRBD1; J: TRBJ1-5; V: TRBV27; size: few; length: 16; CDR3: CASSLGGQGGSQPQHF; DNA: TGTGCCAGCAGTTTGGGCGGACAGGGAGGCAGTCAGCCCCAGCATTTT
D: .; J: TRBJ1-1; V: TRBV18; size: .; length: 14; CDR3: CASSGDGTNTEAFF; DNA: TGTGCCAGCTCGGGGGACGGAACGAACACTGAAGCTTTCTTT
D: TRBD1; J: TRBJ1-1; V: TRBV5-6; size: .; length: 15; CDR3: CASSSTGGVDTEAFF; DNA: TGTGCCAGCAGCTCGACAGGGGGGGTAGACACTGAAGCTTTCTTT
D: .; J: TRBJ1-2; V: TRBV6-6; size: few; length: 13; CDR3: CASSYNQLEGYTF; DNA: TGTGCCAGCAGTTACAATCAGCTCGAGGGCTACACCTTC
D: .; J: TRBJ1-4; V: TRBV5-8; size: .; length: 15; CDR3: CASSARGAVWEKLFF; DNA: TGTGCCAGCAGCGCACGGGGGGCCGTATGGGAAAAACTGTTTTTT
D: .; J: TRBJ1-3; V: TRBV18; size: .; length: 15; CDR3: CASSPKIESGNTIYF; DNA: TGTGCCAGCTCACCAAAGATAGAAAGTGGAAACACCATATATTTT
D: .; J: TRBJ2-2; V: TRBV27; size: .; length: 13; CDR3: CASSFWNTGELFF; DNA: TGTGCCAGCAGTTTCTGGAACACCGGGGAGCTGTTTTTT
D: TRBD1; J: TRBJ1-6; V: TRBV4-3; size: .; length: 15; CDR3: CASSQGKTGSSPLHF; DNA: TGCGCCAGCAGCCAAGGGAAGACAGGGTCTTCACCCCTCCACTTT
D: .; J: TRBJ2-3; V: TRBV7-2; size: .; length: 13; CDR3: CASSFQGADTQYF; DNA: TGTGCCAGCAGCTTCCAAGGGGCAGATACGCAGTATTTT
D: .; J: TRBJ2-1; V: TRBV27; size: once; length: 13; CDR3: CASSLLVGRMEFF; DNA: TGTGCCAGCAGTTTATTGGTAGGACGGATGGAGTTCTTC
D: .; J: TRBJ2-7; V: TRBV4-3; size: .; length: 14; CDR3: CASSQKDRGGEQYF; DNA: TGCGCCAGCAGCCAAAAGGACAGAGGGGGGGAGCAGTACTTC
D: TRBD1; J: TRBJ2-7; V: TRBV7-2; size: .; length: 16; CDR3: CASSLPRTGGEYEQYF; DNA: TGTGCCAGCAGCTTACCAAGGACAGGGGGAGAGTACGAGCAGTACTTC
D: .; J: TRBJ2-3; V: TRBV4-3; size: .; length: 14; CDR3: CASSQGLSTDTQYF; DNA: TGCGCCAGCAGCCAAGGGCTTTCCACGGATACGCAGTATTTT
D: .; J: TRBJ2-7; V: TRBV28; size: .; length: 10; CDR3: CASSRREQYF; DNA: TGTGCCAGCAGTAGAAGGGAGCAGTACTTC
D: TRBD1; J: TRBJ2-1; V: TRBV6-5; size: .; length: 15; CDR3: CASSPGTGSSWEQFF; DNA: TGTGCCAGCAGCCCCGGGACAGGGTCAAGTTGGGAGCAGTTCTTC
D: .; J: TRBJ1-5; V: TRBV6-1; size: .; length: 16; CDR3: CASSAPARGGNQPQHF; DNA: TGTGCCAGCAGTGCCCCAGCGAGGGGGGGCAATCAGCCCCAGCATTTT
D: .; J: TRBJ2-1; V: TRBV3-1/TRBV3-2; size: .; length: 13; CDR3: CASSQDWAGRKFF; DNA: TGTGCCAGCAGCCAAGATTGGGCTGGGAGGAAGTTCTTC
D: .; J: TRBJ1-1; V: TRBV19; size: once; length: 13; CDR3: CASSAALATEAFF; DNA: TGTGCCAGTAGTGCAGCCCTGGCCACTGAAGCTTTCTTT
D: TRBD2; J: TRBJ2-1; V: TRBV19; size: .; length: 17; CDR3: CASSILTSGRSYNEQFF; DNA: TGTGCCAGTAGTATCCTGACTAGCGGGAGGTCCTACAATGAGCAGTTCTTC
D: .; J: TRBJ2-1; V: TRBV4-3; size: .; length: 12; CDR3: CASSQEAGEQFF; DNA: TGCGCCAGCAGCCAGGAGGCAGGCGAGCAGTTCTTC
D: TRBD2; J: TRBJ2-5; V: TRBV5-5; size: .; length: 16; CDR3: CASSLLVAGGSETQYF; DNA: TGTGCCAGCAGCTTGCTGGTAGCGGGGGGATCAGAGACCCAGTACTTC
D: .; J: TRBJ2-2; V: TRBV10-3; size: .; length: 18; CDR3: CAISESTRRIGNTGELFF; DNA: TGTGCCATCAGTGAGTCGACTCGGAGAATAGGGAACACCGGGGAGCTGTTTTTT
D: .; J: TRBJ2-2; V: TRBV9; size: .; length: 16; CDR3: CASSVLGSWKTGELFF; DNA: TGTGCCAGCAGCGTACTAGGATCCTGGAAGACCGGGGAGCTGTTTTTT
D: .; J: TRBJ2-3; V: TRBV7-9; size: .; length: 14; CDR3: CASRTGPSTDTQYF; DNA: TGTGCCAGCCGTACGGGGCCTAGCACAGATACGCAGTATTTT
D: TRBD1; J: TRBJ2-5; V: TRBV7-6; size: .; length: 14; CDR3: CASSLRTGSETQYF; DNA: TGTGCCAGCAGCTTAAGGACAGGGTCGGAGACCCAGTACTTC
D: TRBD1; J: TRBJ2-7; V: TRBV4-3; size: .; length: 14; CDR3: CASSQYRGTYEQYF; DNA: TGCGCCAGCAGCCAATACAGGGGTACCTACGAGCAGTACTTC
D: .; J: TRBJ1-3; V: TRBV4-1; size: many; length: 17; CDR3: CASSQDRAGTSGNTIYF; DNA: TGCGCCAGCAGCCAAGATCGAGCAGGGACCTCTGGAAACACCATATATTTT
D: .; J: TRBJ1-1; V: TRBV29-1; size: .; length: 13; CDR3: CSACWGGATEAFF; DNA: TGCAGCGCTTGTTGGGGAGGAGCCACTGAAGCTTTCTTT
D: .; J: TRBJ2-7; V: TRBV18; size: .; length: 14; CDR3: CASSPSTRTYEQYF; DNA: TGTGCCAGCTCACCTTCTACCAGGACCTACGAGCAGTACTTC
D: .; J: TRBJ1-2; V: TRBV4-3; size: .; length: 15; CDR3: CASSQRGGANYGYTF; DNA: TGCGCCAGCAGCCAAAGGGGTGGGGCTAACTATGGCTACACCTTC
D: TRBD1; J: TRBJ1-2; V: TRBV28; size: .; length: 15; CDR3: CASRKGTGTNYGYTF; DNA: TGTGCCAGCAGAAAAGGGACAGGGACTAACTATGGCTACACCTTC
D: .; J: TRBJ2-7; V: TRBV4-2; size: .; length: 15; CDR3: CASSSAEGQNYEQYF; DNA: TGTGCCAGCAGTTCCGCGGAGGGTCAAAATTACGAGCAGTACTTC
D: .; J: TRBJ1-3; V: TRBV19; size: .; length: 14; CDR3: CASLDGSSGNTIYF; DNA: TGTGCCAGTCTGGACGGGAGCTCTGGAAACACCATATATTTT
D: .; J: TRBJ1-5; V: TRBV30; size: .; length: 13; CDR3: CAWSPLPNQPQHF; DNA: TGTGCCTGGAGCCCCCTCCCTAATCAGCCCCAGCATTTT
D: TRBD1; J: TRBJ1-2; V: TRBV28; size: once; length: 15; CDR3: CASSSGQGEFSGYTF; DNA: TGTGCCAGCAGTTCCGGGCAGGGGGAGTTTAGTGGCTACACCTTC
D: TRBD1; J: TRBJ2-4; V: TRBV11-2; size: .; length: 17; CDR3: CASSTRTGGIAKNIQYF; DNA: TGTGCCAGCAGCACACGGACAGGGGGTATAGCCAAAAACATTCAGTACTTC
D: .; J: TRBJ2-1; V: TRBV19; size: .; length: 14; CDR3: CASTDSSSYNEQFF; DNA: TGTGCCAGTACAGACTCGAGCTCCTACAATGAGCAGTTCTTC
D: TRBD2; J: TRBJ2-1; V: TRBV7-3; size: .; length: 15; CDR3: CASSFTSGANNEQFF; DNA: TGTGCCAGCAGTTTCACTAGCGGGGCGAACAATGAGCAGTTCTTC
D: .; J: TRBJ2-7; V: TRBV10-1; size: .; length: 14; CDR3: CASSETSRGDEQYF; DNA: TGCGCCAGCAGTGAGACTAGCCGGGGCGACGAGCAGTACTTC
D: .; J: TRBJ1-4; V: TRBV6-5; size: .; length: 15; CDR3: CASSSTGTKNEKLFF; DNA: TGTGCCAGCAGTTCGACAGGCACCAAGAATGAAAAACTGTTTTTT
D: .; J: TRBJ1-3; V: TRBV7-2; size: once; length: 17; CDR3: CASSLALGRNSGNTIYF; DNA: TGTGCCAGCAGCCTTGCCCTGGGACGGAACTCTGGAAACACCATATATTTT
D: .; J: TRBJ2-5; V: TRBV18; size: .; length: 13; CDR3: CASSPALQETQYF; DNA: TGTGCCAGCTCACCAGCACTACAAGAGACCCAGTACTTC